This TCR beta chain was found in a study of cytomegalovirus exposure and HLA in healthy donors. Study summary: The same platform used for the approximately 700 first-cohort repertoires was also used for the 90 to 150 validation repertoires, as a later analysis reported. Overall study findings and caveats: According to a subsequent analysis, TCR clusters from the first cohort were inclined to appear together in the 110 or so validation repertoires. According to the study, 160 or so TCR beta chains were cytomegalovirus-associated.

Donors were drawn from the roughly 130-subject validation cohort, separate from the roughly 700-subject first cohort. Trimming took off 0 bases at V and 2 bases at J, with 11 bases between the two ends. Germline values: CDR1 MNHEY, CDR2 SMNVEV (reference sequence). The CDR3 runs 15 residues. TCRdb's table, derived via immunoSEQ multiplex PCR, lists solely in-frame clones and lacks some. Among 120,000 to 150,000 clones listed, around 90% were seen once. With respect to this clone: Its antigen is undetermined.

The sequence was obtained from a man aged 18-30 years in good health and CMV-seropositive. The chain couples TRBV27 to TRBJ2-7; D gene uncertain. Specimen: PBMCs. Here the CDR3 DNA reads TGTGCCAGCAGTTTATCAATTCATAGTACCTACGAGCAGTACTTC. Translated: CASSLSIHSTYEQYF.